These T cell receptor beta chains were read from a single sample in a study of naive and memory T cell subsets. Using its own MiXCR run on the UMI-ligation and nested PCR reads, TCRdb lists one record per CDR3 protein. The sample shows 120,000 to 150,000 distinct CDR3 sequences, 22% of them seen only once. Specimen: naive CD4+ T cells from blood. All receptors derive from a human donor in good health. The CDR3 runs from the conserved cysteine through the conserved F or W. D genes are given only for firm matches. Rows give clone size only sometimes, using once, few, many, or a class for an expanded clone.

J | D | size | V | CDR3 | DNA
TRBJ2-1 | - | - | TRBV5-5 | CASSFVGSPYNEQFF | TGTGCCAGCAGCTTCGTCGGTAGCCCCTACAATGAGCAGTTCTTC
TRBJ2-3 | - | many | TRBV29-1 | CSVLVGDTQYF | TGCAGCGTTCTGGTGGGGGATACGCAGTATTTT
TRBJ1-4 | - | many | TRBV5-8 | CASSPALREKLFF | TGTGCCAGCAGCCCCGCCCTGAGGGAAAAACTGTTTTTT
TRBJ2-7 | TRBD2 | few | TRBV20-1 | CSARGLADSYEQYF | TGCAGTGCAAGGGGACTAGCGGATTCCTACGAGCAGTACTTC
TRBJ2-3 | TRBD1 | few | TRBV20-1 | CSALGQGTQYF | TGCAGTGCTCTGGGACAGGGAACGCAGTATTTT
TRBJ2-1 | TRBD2 | - | TRBV5-5 | CASSFGLADTYNEQFF | TGTGCCAGCAGTTTTGGACTAGCGGACACCTACAATGAGCAGTTCTTC
TRBJ2-7 | TRBD1 | few | TRBV5-5 | CASSARGTGGTEQYF | TGTGCCAGCAGCGCTCGGGGGACAGGGGGGACCGAGCAGTACTTC
TRBJ2-1 | - | few | TRBV28 | CASVRATSYNEQFF | TGTGCCAGCGTTAGGGCGACTAGCTACAATGAGCAGTTCTTC
TRBJ2-7 | - | many | TRBV7-2 | CASSTDTNSYEQYF | TGTGCCAGCAGCACTGACACAAACTCCTACGAGCAGTACTTC
TRBJ2-7 | - | - | TRBV5-6 | CASSYAGSGGEQYF | TGTGCCAGCAGCTACGCAGGGTCCGGGGGCGAGCAGTACTTC
TRBJ2-1 | - | few | TRBV5-8 | CASSLRNNEQFF | TGTGCCAGCAGCTTAAGAAACAATGAGCAGTTCTTC